This TCR beta chain was identified in a study of blood T cell repertoires in COVID-19. The CDR3 has 14 amino acids. The germline V gene has CDR1 ENHRY and CDR2 SYGVKD. J gave up 5 bases and V 6 bases, and 9 bases lay outside the gene matches. TCRdb keeps only in-frame clones here, not all; method: immunoSEQ multiplex PCR. In the table there are 220,000 or so clones, roughly 90% of which are singletons. The V and J genes are TRBV10-3 and TRBJ1-1, with 7 bases matching TRBD1. Sequenced sample: peripheral blood. This clonotype was sampled from a man aged 55-75 years who had recovered from COVID-19. The CDR3 DNA is TGTGCCATCAGGAGACAGGGAGGTAGTACTGAAGCTTTCTTT. It specifies CAIRRQGGSTEAFF.